This TCR beta chain was captured in a study of post-analysis software for immune sequencing data. Study information: The patients showed relapsing-remitting, secondary progressive and progressive-relapsing multiple sclerosis courses. Study-wide findings and caveats: People with multiple sclerosis had a significantly lower normalized Chao1 diversity than controls did. TRBV segments more frequent in patients than in controls numbered five and included TRBV5-6, TRBV5-1 and TRBV20-1. Under F measure analysis, samples from one preparation batch co-clustered strongly.

About this clonotype: Antigen specificity is unknown.

This CDR3 spans 14 amino acids. The V gene's germline CDR1 is SGHTA and CDR2 FQGNSA. V gave up 4 bases and J gave up 8 bases; unmatched junction bases: 8. Sequencing libraries made from TCR beta cDNA carried unique molecular identifiers. TCRdb ran MiXCR on the PCR reads and lists one entry per CDR3 protein. The sample includes about 770,000 distinct CDR3 sequences, roughly 46% of them seen just once. The chain employs TRBV7-2 and TRBJ2-3, with 8 bases lining up with TRBD1. The sequence came from a girl aged 5 to 17 with multiple sclerosis. Sample: blood. CDR3 DNA: TGTGCCAGCAGCTCGGACAGGGAAGGGGGTACGCAGTATTTT. Translated, it gives CASSSDREGGTQYF.